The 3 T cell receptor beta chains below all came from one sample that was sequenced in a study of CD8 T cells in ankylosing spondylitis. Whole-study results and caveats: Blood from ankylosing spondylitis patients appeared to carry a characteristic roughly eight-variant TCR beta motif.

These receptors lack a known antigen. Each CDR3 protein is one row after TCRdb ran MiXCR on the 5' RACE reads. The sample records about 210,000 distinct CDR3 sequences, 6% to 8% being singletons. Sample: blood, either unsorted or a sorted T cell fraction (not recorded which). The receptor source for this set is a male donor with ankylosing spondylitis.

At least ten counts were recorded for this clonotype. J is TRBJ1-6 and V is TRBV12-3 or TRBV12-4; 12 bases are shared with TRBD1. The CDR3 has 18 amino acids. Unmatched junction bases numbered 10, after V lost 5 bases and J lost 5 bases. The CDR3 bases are TGTGCCAGCAGTCCCAGGGACAGGGGGCTGGGGGATAATTCACCCCTCCACTTT. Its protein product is CASSPRDRGLGDNSPLHF.

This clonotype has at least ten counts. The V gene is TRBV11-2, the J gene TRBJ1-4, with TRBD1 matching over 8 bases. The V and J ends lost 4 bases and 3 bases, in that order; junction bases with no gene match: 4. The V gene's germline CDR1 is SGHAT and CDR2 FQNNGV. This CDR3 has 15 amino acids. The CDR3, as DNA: TGTGCCAGCAGCTCAGGGGGCGCCGCTAATGAAAAACTGTTTTTT. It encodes CASSSGGAANEKLFF. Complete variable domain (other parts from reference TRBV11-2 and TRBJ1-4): EAGVAQSPRYKIIEKRQSVAFWCNPISGHATLYWYQQILGQGPKLLIQFQNNGVVDDSQLPKDRFSAERLKGVDSTLKIQPAKLEDSAVYLCASSSGGAANEKLFFGSGTQLSVL.

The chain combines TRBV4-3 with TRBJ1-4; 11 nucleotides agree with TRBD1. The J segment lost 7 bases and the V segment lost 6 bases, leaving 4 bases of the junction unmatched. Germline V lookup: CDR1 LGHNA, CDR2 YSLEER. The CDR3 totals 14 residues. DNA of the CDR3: TGCGCCAGCAGACGGGACAGGGGGGTTGAAAAACTGTTTTTT. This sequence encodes CASRRDRGVEKLFF.